This T cell receptor beta chain was found in a study of T cells after yellow fever vaccination. General study points: Once the booster was given, most primary-vaccination clones reappeared, at roughly 96% for CD4 and around 90% for CD8. The study found a weaker secondary response that peaked faster, day 5 versus 15.

Template switching with 5'RACE generated the TCR cDNA and added a universal primer site and UMIs. Using its own MiXCR run on the 5' RACE reads, TCRdb lists one record per CDR3 protein. The data hold around 350,000 distinct CDR3 sequences, with 6% to 8% observed a single time. This clonotype was seen ten or more times. What it recognizes is unknown. Losses at the gene ends were 6 bases for V and 8 bases for J; bases not matched to a gene: 12. Germline CDR1 MNHNS, CDR2 SASEGT. CDR3 length equals 17 residues. This receptor was identified in a young man who received the YFV17D yellow fever vaccine. The material sequenced was PBMCs, taken 5 days after the yellow fever booster vaccination. This chain links TRBV6-1 with TRBJ2-1; TRBD2 matches at 14 bases. The CDR3 DNA sequence: TGTGCCAGCAGGCCACCAGGGACTAGCGGGAGTTGGGATGAGCAGTTCTTC. Its protein is CASRPPGTSGSWDEQFF.